This T cell receptor (beta chain) was recovered during a study of T cell responses to AZD1222 COVID-19 vaccine. About the research overall: Both about-4-week and about-12-week second-dose recipients were combined.

V trimming: 2 bases; J trimming: 6 bases; junction bases outside the gene matches: 5. Germline-derived CDR1 and CDR2 are SQVTM and ANQGSEA. The CDR3 runs 14 residues. The assay was immunoSEQ multiplex PCR, and TCRdb's table has in-frame clones only and misses some. The data hold under 150,000 clones, with roughly 93% observed a single time. The genes are TRBV29-1 and TRBJ2-1; TRBD2 agrees at 9 bases. This sequence was found in an adult in good health. The sequenced sample was peripheral blood, obtained on day 0 of AZD1222 vaccination. The CDR3 region has the DNA TGCAGCGTTGAATTGGCGGGAGGGGGCAATGAGCAGTTCTTC. This translates into CSVELAGGGNEQFF.